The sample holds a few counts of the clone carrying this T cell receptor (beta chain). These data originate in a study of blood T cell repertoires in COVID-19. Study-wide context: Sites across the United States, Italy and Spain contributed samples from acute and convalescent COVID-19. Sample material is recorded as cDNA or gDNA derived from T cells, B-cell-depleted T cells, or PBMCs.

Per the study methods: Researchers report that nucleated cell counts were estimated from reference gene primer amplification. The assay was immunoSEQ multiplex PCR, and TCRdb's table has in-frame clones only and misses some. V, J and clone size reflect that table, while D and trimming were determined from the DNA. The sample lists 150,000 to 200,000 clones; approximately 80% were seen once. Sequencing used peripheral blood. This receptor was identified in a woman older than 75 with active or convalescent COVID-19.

CDR3 nucleotides: TGTGCCAGCAGTGCCCTAAAAAGGGGACTAGCGGGCGACAACTACAATGAGCAGTTCTTC. This gives the protein CASSALKRGLAGDNYNEQFF. V is TRBV6-1 and J is TRBJ2-1, with 12 bases fitting TRBD2. Per the germline V gene, CDR1 is MNHNS and CDR2 is SASEGT. The CDR3 is 20 residues long. V shed 4 bases and J 3 bases; nucleotides not matched to a gene: 16.